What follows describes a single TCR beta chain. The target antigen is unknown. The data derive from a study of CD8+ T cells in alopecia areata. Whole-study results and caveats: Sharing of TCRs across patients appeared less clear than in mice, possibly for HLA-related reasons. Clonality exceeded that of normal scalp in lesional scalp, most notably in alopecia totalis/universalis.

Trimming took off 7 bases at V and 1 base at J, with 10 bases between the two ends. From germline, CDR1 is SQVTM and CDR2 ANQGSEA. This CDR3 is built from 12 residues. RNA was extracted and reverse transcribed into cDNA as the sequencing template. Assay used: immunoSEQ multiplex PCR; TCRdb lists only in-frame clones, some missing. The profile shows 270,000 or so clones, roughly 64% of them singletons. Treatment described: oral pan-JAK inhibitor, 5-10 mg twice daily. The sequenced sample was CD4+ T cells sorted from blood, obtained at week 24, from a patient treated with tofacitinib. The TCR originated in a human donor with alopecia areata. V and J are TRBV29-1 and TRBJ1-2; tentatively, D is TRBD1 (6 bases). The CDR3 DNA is TGCAGCGCTGGACAGTTTAACTATGGCTACACCTTC. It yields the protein CSAGQFNYGYTF.